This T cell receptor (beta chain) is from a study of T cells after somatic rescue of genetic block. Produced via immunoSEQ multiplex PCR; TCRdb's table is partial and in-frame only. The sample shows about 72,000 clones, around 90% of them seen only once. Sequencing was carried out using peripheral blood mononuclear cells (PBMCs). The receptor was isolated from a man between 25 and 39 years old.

CDR3 loop: CASRTSGTGSYGYTF. The DNA of the CDR3 is TGTGCCAGCAGGACTTCCGGGACAGGGTCGTATGGCTACACCTTC. This rearrangement joins TRBV28 to TRBJ1-2; 9 positions agree with TRBD1. Germline CDR1 and CDR2: MDHEN and SYDVKM. The CDR3 runs 15 residues. V was clipped by 6 bases and J by 5 bases; unmatched bases: 10.